The rows below give T cell receptor beta chains drawn from one sample of a study of chemoradiotherapy in HPV16-positive cancers. The repertoire was sequenced with immunoSEQ multiplex PCR; TCRdb's copy has only in-frame clones and lacks some. Here the sample spans fewer than 6,500 clones, around 83% being singletons. Source: tumor tissue, taken from a patient who underwent chemoradiotherapy. These receptors were obtained from a human donor with HPV-associated anogenital cancer. Each CDR3 is given without its conserved first and last residue.

V gene	J gene	CDR3 protein
TRBV7-9	TRBJ1-1	ASSLGTRSGTEAF
TRBV11-3	TRBJ2-2	ASSLEGTGELF
TRBV21-1	TRBJ1-5	ASSDLGVGGYSNQPQH
TRBV15	TRBJ1-4	ATSRDRATTNEKLF
TRBV28	TRBJ1-1	ASSLSTVNTEAF
TRBV5-1	TRBJ2-1	ASSAFWTSGSNQQF
TRBV11-3	TRBJ2-5	ASSLEASTETQY
TRBV2	TRBJ2-7	ASSGQGITYEQY
TRBV4-1	TRBJ1-2	ASSQDSSRGANYGYT
TRBV19	TRBJ2-2	ASSLGIPGELF
TRBV2	TRBJ1-2	ASSRETGTPT
TRBV9	TRBJ2-7	ASSVGTSVTYEQY
TRBV5-5	TRBJ1-1	ASSRTVVLNTEAF
TRBV6-1	TRBJ1-5	ASSEFGSIQPQH
TRBV5-6	TRBJ2-5	ASSSSGQGETQY
TRBV29-1	TRBJ2-5	SLRQVGETQY
TRBV5-5	TRBJ2-4	ASSPAGTGADVAKNIQY
TRBV10-2	TRBJ1-5	ASRGGGASNQPQH
TRBV6-1	TRBJ2-1	ASSETEYNEQF
TRBV9	TRBJ2-1	ASSEGLASYNEQF
TRBV5-1	TRBJ2-7	ASTAGGSYEQY
TRBV7-2	TRBJ1-2	ASSFRTGENYGYT
TRBV5-6	TRBJ1-1	ASSRDRAMNTEAF
TRBV6-6	TRBJ2-1	ASSAILAGVQQF
TRBV11-2	TRBJ1-3	ASSLDRTFGNTIY
TRBV14	TRBJ2-7	ASSQGTGGYEQY
TRBV5-1	TRBJ2-7	ASSRIPSSGSSPYEQY
TRBV4-1	TRBJ2-1	ASSQDHGTYNEQF
TRBV29-1	TRBJ2-5	SVERQGTKTQY
TRBV5-1	TRBJ1-2	ASSLEGNSGGYT
TRBV11-3	TRBJ2-1	ASSPGTGPYNEQF
TRBV6-5	TRBJ2-1	ASRAGQFGEQF
TRBV30	TRBJ1-5	AWSFSGGTQPQH
TRBV5-1	TRBJ1-1	ASSSQGAEAEAF
TRBV27	TRBJ2-1	ASSLSWTSGSGTYNEQF
TRBV5-1	TRBJ2-6	ASSLVRGMTPSGANVLT
TRBV4-2	TRBJ2-2	ASSQEGGNTGELF
TRBV7-6	TRBJ2-7	ASSLVRSTTYEQY
TRBV27	TRBJ2-3	ASSLVTQY
TRBV30	TRBJ1-1	AWNPGGSVKAF
TRBV5-1	TRBJ2-2	ASSFGQGRTGELF
TRBV5-4	TRBJ2-5	ASSLVWAQETQY
TRBV2	TRBJ1-6	ASADRVQPPPPLH
TRBV7-8	TRBJ1-1	ASSTQGGRTNTEAF
TRBV9	TRBJ2-5	ASSVSGTSDETQY
TRBV6-1	TRBJ1-6	ASSGTGPYNSPLH
TRBV11-1	TRBJ2-3	ASSLVRHRPTDTQY
TRBV7-9	TRBJ1-2	ASSEGPVYGYT
TRBV6-6	TRBJ2-2	ASSYSSGAGELF
TRBV10-3	TRBJ2-1	AIRGLAGAANNEQF
TRBV5-6	TRBJ1-3	ASSVEVGFGNTIY